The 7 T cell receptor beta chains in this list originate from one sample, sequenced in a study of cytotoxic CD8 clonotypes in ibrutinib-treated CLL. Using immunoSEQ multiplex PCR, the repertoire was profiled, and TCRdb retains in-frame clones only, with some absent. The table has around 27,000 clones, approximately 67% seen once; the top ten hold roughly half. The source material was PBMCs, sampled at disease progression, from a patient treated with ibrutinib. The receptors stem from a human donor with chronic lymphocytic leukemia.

The CDR3 region is CASSQDSLAGTDTQYF. The DNA for the CDR3 is TGCGCCAGCAGCCAAGATTCCCTAGCGGGCACAGATACGCAGTATTTT. V is TRBV4-1 and J is TRBJ2-3, with 7 bases that match TRBD2. CDR1 MGHRA and CDR2 YSYEKL come from the germline V gene. CDR3 length equals 16 residues. V was pared by 0 bases and J by 1 base, with 4 bases of the junction left unmatched.

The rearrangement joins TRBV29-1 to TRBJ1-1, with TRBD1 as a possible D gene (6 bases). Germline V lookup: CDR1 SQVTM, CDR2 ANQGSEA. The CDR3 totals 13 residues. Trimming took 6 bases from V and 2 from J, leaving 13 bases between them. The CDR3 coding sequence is TGCAGCGTCCGGGGGCTAGGCAACACTGAAGCTTTCTTT. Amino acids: CSVRGLGNTEAFF.

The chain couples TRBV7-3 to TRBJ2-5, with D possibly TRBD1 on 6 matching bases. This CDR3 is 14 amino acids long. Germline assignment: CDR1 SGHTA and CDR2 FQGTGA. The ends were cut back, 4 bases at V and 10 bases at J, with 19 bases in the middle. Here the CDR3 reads CASSWDPLQGIQYF. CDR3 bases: TGTGCCAGCAGCTGGGACCCACTTCAGGGGATCCAGTACTTC.

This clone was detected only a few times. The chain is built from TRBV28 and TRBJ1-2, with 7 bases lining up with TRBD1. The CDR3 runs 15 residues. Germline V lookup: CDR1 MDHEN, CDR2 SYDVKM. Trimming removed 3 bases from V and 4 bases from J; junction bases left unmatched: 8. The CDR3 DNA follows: TGTGCCAGCAGTTTCCCGGGACAGCCGTTCTATGGCTACACCTTC. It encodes CASSFPGQPFYGYTF.

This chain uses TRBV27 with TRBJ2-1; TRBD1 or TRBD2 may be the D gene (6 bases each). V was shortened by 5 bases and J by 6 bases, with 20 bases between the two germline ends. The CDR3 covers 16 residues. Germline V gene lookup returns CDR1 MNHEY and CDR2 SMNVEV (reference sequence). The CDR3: CASSLPVGSGANEQFF. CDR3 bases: TGTGCCAGCAGTCTCCCGGTGGGATCGGGGGCCAATGAGCAGTTCTTC.

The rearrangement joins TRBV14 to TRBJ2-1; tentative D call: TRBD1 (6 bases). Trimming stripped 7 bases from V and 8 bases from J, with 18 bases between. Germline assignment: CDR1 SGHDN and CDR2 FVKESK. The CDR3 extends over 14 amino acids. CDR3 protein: CASNSQGPLHEQFF. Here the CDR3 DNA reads TGTGCCAGCAACTCACAGGGTCCCCTCCATGAGCAGTTCTTC.

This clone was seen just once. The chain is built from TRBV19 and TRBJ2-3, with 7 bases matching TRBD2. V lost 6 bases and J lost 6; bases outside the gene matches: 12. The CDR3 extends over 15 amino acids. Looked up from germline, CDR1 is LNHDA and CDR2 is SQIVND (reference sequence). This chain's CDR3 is CASSSPGLPADTQYF. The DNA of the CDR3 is TGTGCCAGTAGCTCGCCGGGACTACCGGCCGATACGCAGTATTTT.